Below are 10 T cell receptor beta chains sequenced from a single sample in a study of OX40 agonist ivuxolimab in advanced cancers. Libraries were prepared by immunoSEQ multiplex PCR; TCRdb keeps only in-frame clonotypes and omits some of them. This sample yields tens of thousands of clones, of which approximately 84% are seen a single time; roughly 4.5% belongs to the top ten. Sequencing used CD4+ or CD8+ T cells sorted from blood, obtained in a trial of the OX40 agonist ivuxolimab. These receptors all stem from an adult with an advanced solid tumor such as melanoma, head and neck, liver or kidney cancer.

The chain combines TRBV19 with TRBJ1-5, with D possibly matching TRBD1 (6 bases). CDR3 length: 14 amino acids. Trimming removed 3 bases from V and 5 bases from J, with 11 bases in between. CDR1 and CDR2 (germline): LNHDA, SQIVND (reference sequence). The chain's CDR3 is CASSIRRGDQPQHF. The CDR3 nucleotides read TGTGCCAGTAGTATCCGCAGGGGTGATCAGCCCCAGCATTTT.

The V call is TRBV5-1, the J call TRBJ2-3; D is uncertain. This CDR3 has 16 amino acids. The V end lost 5 bases, the J end lost 0 bases, and 16 bases lay between the germline ends. Germline-derived CDR1 and CDR2 are SGHRS and YFSETQ. The CDR3 here is CASRRDVSPSTDTQYF. The CDR3 nucleotides are TGCGCCAGCAGACGAGACGTCTCTCCTAGCACAGATACGCAGTATTTT.

This sequence joins TRBV15 and TRBJ1-1; a possible D gene is TRBD1 (5 bases). This CDR3 has 13 amino acids. The germline gives CDR1 LNHNV, CDR2 YYDKDF (reference sequence). V lost 8 bases to trimming and J lost 2 bases, with 12 bases between them. The DNA of the CDR3 is TGTGCCACCGCCTTTGACAGAAACACTGAAGCTTTCTTT. It encodes CATAFDRNTEAFF.

The chain couples TRBV9 to TRBJ1-2; maybe TRBD1 (6 bases). V was pared by 2 bases and J by 6 bases, with 26 bases between. Germline-derived CDR1 and CDR2 are SGDLS and YYNGEE. The CDR3 spans 18 residues. The CDR3 loop is CASSVGGPWGSGLHGYTF. The CDR3 DNA is TGTGCCAGCAGCGTGGGGGGCCCCTGGGGGAGTGGTTTGCATGGCTACACCTTC.

This clone was seen a handful of times. The V call is TRBV6-1, the J call TRBJ1-3; D not resolved. The CDR3 is 15 residues long. The germline CDR1 and CDR2 sequences are MNHNS and SASEGT. Trimming took off 2 bases at V and 4 bases at J, with 12 bases between the two ends. CDR3 loop: CASSEKGGYGNTIYF. The CDR3 DNA is TGTGCCAGCAGTGAAAAGGGAGGCTACGGAAACACCATATATTTT.

This sequence joins TRBV5-1 and TRBJ2-7; possibly TRBD1 or TRBD2 for D (5 bases each). The CDR3 has 14 amino acids. With 3 bases removed from V and 3 bases from J, the gap between germline ends came to 13 bases. Per germline, CDR1 SGHRS and CDR2 YFSETQ. The CDR3 sequence is CASSSTGTGYEQYF. CDR3 coding DNA: TGCGCCAGCAGCTCCACCGGGACCGGCTACGAGCAGTACTTC.

This rearrangement joins TRBV18 to TRBJ2-7; D call uncertain. This CDR3 has 14 residues. V was trimmed by 0 bases and J by 6 bases, leaving 12 bases between them. Germline-derived CDR1 and CDR2 are KGHSH and LQKENI. CDR3 sequence reads: CASSPPGRESEQYF. The CDR3 DNA reads as TGTGCCAGCTCACCACCGGGTAGAGAATCCGAGCAGTACTTC.

The chain carries TRBV10-3 and TRBJ2-2; D is perhaps TRBD2 (5 bases). V lost 6 bases to trimming and J lost 2 bases, with 10 bases between them. Germline CDR1 is ENHRY and CDR2 is SYGVKD. This CDR3 spans 14 amino acids. CDR3 sequence (DNA): TGTGCCATCAGCAGTTCGGGAAACACCGGGGAGCTGTTTTTT. Encoded protein: CAISSSGNTGELFF.

The rearrangement joins TRBV20-1 to TRBJ2-7, with no clear D. The ends were cut back, 4 bases at V and 1 base at J, with 2 bases in the middle. There are 10 residues in the CDR3. Per the germline V gene, CDR1 is DFQATT and CDR2 is SNEGSKA (reference sequence). CDR3 amino acids: CSAKSYEQYF. In DNA form, the CDR3 reads TGCAGTGCTAAATCCTACGAGCAGTACTTC.

The chain carries TRBV6-5 and TRBJ1-1; 9 nucleotides match TRBD1. Germline loops: CDR1 MNHEY, CDR2 SVGAGI. CDR3 size: 15 residues. V was pared by 6 bases and J by 5 bases, with 10 bases of the junction left unmatched. This chain's CDR3 is CASRMTGTGTTEAFF. CDR3 DNA: TGTGCCAGCAGGATGACCGGGACAGGGACGACTGAAGCTTTCTTT.